One TCR beta chain is described in this entry. Its antigen is still unknown. For every subset, genomic DNA was evenly distributed across several immunoSEQ plates. In replicate PCRs of sorted subsets, roughly 200 ng DNA, about 29,000 T cell genomes, was used. Sequenced by immunoSEQ multiplex PCR; TCRdb stores in-frame clones only, minus some. The data hold hundreds of thousands of clones, with approximately 74% observed a single time. These data originate in a study of shared clonotypes between healthy human individuals. Study outcomes and limitations: The authors expected sequencing depth to affect clonotype sharing among donors. Generation of non-shared clonotypes was less probable than generation of clonotypes shared by all four donors.

Germline-derived CDR1 and CDR2 are MDHEN and SYDVKM. The CDR3 loop spans 14 amino acids. V gave up 4 bases and J gave up 6 bases; unmatched junction bases: 4. This rearrangement joins TRBV28 to TRBJ2-1, with 9 bases lining up with TRBD2. The clonotype was recovered from a woman younger than 45 in good health. The sample was memory CD4+ T cells sorted from blood. Subset specified: CD45RA-negative fraction. For the CDR3, the DNA is TGTGCCAGCAGTTATAGCGGGAGACGCAATGAGCAGTTCTTC. Protein: CASSYSGRRNEQFF.